The present TCR beta chain was sequenced within a study of cytomegalovirus exposure and HLA in healthy donors. Study outcomes and limitations: Common viral pathogens (according to a later analysis) appeared linked to several of the most significant clusters. Rare TCR sequences dominated, though some public TCRs recurred in many donors. TCR beta V segments were, for the most part, productive about 87% or about 30% of the time in an earlier analysis.

Worth noting for this clone: The target antigen is unknown.

Primers for the PCR totalled 60 Vbeta and 13 Jbeta. Sequencing used immunoSEQ multiplex PCR; TCRdb keeps in-frame clones, though not all of them. Of about 210,000 clones in the sample, 82% were seen once. This CDR3 has 16 residues. This clonotype was sampled from a man aged 40-50 years in good health and CMV-seropositive. Sequenced input: PBMCs. The rearrangement links TRBV21-1 to TRBJ2-7; TRBD2, as called in the table, went unchecked against the DNA. TRBV21-1 is deemed a pseudogene. This CDR3 is CASSPSESGGSYEQYF. For the CDR3, the DNA is TGTGCCAGCAGCCCCTCGGAGAGCGGCGGATCCTACGAGCAGTACTTC.